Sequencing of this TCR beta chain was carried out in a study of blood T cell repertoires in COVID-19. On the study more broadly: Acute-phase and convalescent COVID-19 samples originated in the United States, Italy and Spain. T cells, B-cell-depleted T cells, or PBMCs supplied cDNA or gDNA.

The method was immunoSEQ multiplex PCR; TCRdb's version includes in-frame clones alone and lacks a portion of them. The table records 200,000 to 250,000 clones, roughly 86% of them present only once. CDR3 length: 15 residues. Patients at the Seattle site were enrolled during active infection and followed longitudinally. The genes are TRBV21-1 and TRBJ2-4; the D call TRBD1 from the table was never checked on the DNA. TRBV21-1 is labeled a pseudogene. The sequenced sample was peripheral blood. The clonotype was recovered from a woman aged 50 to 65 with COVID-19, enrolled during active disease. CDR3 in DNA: TGTGCCAGCAGCCCCCGCCGGACAGTTAAAAACATTCAGTACTTC. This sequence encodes CASSPRRTVKNIQYF.